This paragraph reports one T cell receptor (beta chain). Its antigen is not identified. This entry comes from a study of human T cells and chemical hapten exposure. Regarding the study as a whole: Donors' alopecia may make their immune response differ from healthy people's.

Specified time point: pre-sensitization, week 0. Treatment defined: therapeutic diphenylcyclopropenone sensitization with weekly scalp DPC. Germline V gives CDR1 MGHRA, CDR2 YSYEKL. CDR3 size: 18 residues. The V end was cut by 0 bases, the J end by 0 bases, with 14 bases between. TCRdb re-derived calls from the RACE reads in MiXCR, one entry per CDR3 protein. The sample lists tens of thousands of distinct CDR3 sequences, roughly a tenth occurring once. The origin of this receptor is a middle-aged woman with alopecia areata. Some clones in this sample may be carry-over from other donors' samples. The rearrangement uses TRBV4-1 and TRBJ1-4, with D hard to call. Sequencing used whole blood, obtained in connection with sensitization to the hapten diphenylcyclopropenone (DPC). The CDR3 here is CASSQDWPDTPTNEKLFF. In DNA form, the CDR3 reads TGCGCCAGCAGCCAAGATTGGCCCGACACCCCAACTAATGAAAAACTGTTTTTT.